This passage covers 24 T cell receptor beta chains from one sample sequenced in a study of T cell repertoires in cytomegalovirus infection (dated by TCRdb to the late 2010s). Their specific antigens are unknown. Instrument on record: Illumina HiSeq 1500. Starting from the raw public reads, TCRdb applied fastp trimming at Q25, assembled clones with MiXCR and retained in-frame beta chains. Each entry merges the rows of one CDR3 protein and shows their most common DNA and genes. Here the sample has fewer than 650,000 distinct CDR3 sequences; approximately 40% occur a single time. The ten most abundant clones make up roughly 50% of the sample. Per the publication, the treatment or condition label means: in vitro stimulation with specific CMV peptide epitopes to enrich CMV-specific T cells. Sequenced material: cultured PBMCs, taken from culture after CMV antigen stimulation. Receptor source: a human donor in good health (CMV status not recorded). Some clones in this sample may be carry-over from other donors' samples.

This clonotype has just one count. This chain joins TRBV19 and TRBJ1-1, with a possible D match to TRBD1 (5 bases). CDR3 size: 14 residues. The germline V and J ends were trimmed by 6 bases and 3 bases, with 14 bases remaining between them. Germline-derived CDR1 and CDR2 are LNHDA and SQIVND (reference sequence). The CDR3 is CASRVWGMDTEAFF. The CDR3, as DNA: TGTGCCAGTAGGGTTTGGGGGATGGACACTGAAGCTTTCTTT. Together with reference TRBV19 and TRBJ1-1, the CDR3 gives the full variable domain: DGGITQSPKYLFRKEGQNVTLSCEQNLNHDAMYWYRQDPGQGLRLIYYSQIVNDFQKGDIAEGYSVSREKKESFPLTVTSAQKNPTAFYLCASRVWGMDTEAFFGQGTRLTVV.

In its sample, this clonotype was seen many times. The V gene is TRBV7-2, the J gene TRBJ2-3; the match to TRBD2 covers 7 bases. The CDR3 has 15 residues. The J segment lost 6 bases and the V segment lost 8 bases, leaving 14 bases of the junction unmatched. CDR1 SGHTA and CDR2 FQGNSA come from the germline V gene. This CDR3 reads CASGEERGPGDTQYF. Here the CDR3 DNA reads TGTGCCAGCGGCGAGGAGCGGGGCCCGGGGGATACGCAGTATTTT. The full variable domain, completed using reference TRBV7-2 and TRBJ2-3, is GAGVSQSPSNKVTEKGKDVELRCDPISGHTALYWYRQSLGQGLEFLIYFQGNSAPDKSGLPSDRFSAERTGGSVSTLTIQRTQQEDSAVYLCASGEERGPGDTQYFGPGTRLTVL.

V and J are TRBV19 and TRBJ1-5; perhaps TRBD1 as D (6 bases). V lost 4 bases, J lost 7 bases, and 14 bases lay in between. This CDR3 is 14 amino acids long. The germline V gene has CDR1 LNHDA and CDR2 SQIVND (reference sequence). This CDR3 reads CASSTQGGGQPQHF. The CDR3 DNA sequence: TGTGCCAGTAGTACACAGGGAGGAGGACAGCCCCAGCATTTT.

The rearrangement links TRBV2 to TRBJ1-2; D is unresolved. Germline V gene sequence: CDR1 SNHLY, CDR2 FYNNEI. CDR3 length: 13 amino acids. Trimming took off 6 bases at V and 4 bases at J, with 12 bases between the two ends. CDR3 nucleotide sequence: TGTGCCAGCAGAGCTACGGGCGCCTATGGCTACACCTTC. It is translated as CASRATGAYGYTF.

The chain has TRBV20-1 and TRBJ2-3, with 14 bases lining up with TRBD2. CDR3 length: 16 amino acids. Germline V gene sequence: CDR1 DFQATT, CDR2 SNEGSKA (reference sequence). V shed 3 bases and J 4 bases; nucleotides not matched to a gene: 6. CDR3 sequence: CSASGLAGGLPDTQYF. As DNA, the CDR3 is TGCAGTGCTAGCGGACTAGCGGGAGGCCTCCCAGATACGCAGTATTTT.

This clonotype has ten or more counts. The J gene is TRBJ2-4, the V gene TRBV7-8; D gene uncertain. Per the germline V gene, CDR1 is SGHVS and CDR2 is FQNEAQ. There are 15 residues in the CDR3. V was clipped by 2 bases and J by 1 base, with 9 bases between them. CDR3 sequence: CASSLLPHAKNIQYF. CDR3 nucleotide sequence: TGTGCCAGCAGCTTACTCCCGCATGCCAAAAACATTCAGTACTTC.

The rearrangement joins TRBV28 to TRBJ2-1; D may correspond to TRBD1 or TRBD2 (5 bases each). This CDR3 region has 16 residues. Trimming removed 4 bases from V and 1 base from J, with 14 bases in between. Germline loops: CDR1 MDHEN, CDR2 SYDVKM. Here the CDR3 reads CASSSSGSPSYNEQFF. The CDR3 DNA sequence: TGTGCCAGCAGTTCATCAGGGAGCCCGTCCTACAATGAGCAGTTCTTC.

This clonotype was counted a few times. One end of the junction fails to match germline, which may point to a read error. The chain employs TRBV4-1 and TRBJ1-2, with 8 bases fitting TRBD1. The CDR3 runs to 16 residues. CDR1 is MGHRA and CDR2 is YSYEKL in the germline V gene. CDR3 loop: CASSQDSVTGVVGYTF. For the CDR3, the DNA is TGTGCCAGCAGCCAAGATTCGGTGACAGGGGTAGTCGGCTACACCTTC.

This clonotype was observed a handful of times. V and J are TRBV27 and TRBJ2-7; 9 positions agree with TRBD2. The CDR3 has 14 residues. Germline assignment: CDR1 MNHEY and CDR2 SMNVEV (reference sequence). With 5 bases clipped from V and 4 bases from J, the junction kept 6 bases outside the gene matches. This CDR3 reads CASSAQREVYEQYF. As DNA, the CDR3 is TGTGCCAGCAGTGCCCAGCGGGAGGTATACGAGCAGTACTTC.

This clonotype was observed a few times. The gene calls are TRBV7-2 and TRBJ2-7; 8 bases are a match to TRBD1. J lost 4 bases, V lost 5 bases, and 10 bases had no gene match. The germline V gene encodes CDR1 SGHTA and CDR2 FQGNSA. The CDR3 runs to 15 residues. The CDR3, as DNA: TGTGCCAGCAGCCCTTCCAGGGGGCTGGGATACGAGCAGTACTTC. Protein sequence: CASSPSRGLGYEQYF.

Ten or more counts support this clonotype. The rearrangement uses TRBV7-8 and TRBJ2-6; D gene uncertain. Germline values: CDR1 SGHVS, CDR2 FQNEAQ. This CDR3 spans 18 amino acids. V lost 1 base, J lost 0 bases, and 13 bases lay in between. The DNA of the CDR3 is TGTGCCAGCAGCTTAGTTAGTGGCAGCCACTCTGGGGCCAACGTCCTGACTTTC. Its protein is CASSLVSGSHSGANVLTF.

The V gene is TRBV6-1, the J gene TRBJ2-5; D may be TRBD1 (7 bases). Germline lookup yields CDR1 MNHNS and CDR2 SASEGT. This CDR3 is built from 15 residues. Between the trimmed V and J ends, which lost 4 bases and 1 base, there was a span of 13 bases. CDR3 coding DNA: TGTGCCAGCAGTGTCGCGGGACAGTCCCAAGAGACCCAGTACTTC. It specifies CASSVAGQSQETQYF.

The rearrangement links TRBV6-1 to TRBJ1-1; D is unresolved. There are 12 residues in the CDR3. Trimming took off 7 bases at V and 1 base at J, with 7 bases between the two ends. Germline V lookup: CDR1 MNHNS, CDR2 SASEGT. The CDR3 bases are TGTGCCAGCATCAACAGGAACACTGAAGCTTTCTTT. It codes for CASINRNTEAFF.

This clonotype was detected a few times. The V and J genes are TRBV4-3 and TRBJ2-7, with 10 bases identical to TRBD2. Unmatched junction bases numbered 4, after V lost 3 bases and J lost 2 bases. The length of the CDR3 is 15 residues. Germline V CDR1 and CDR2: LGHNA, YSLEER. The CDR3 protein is CASSHRAGGPYEQYF. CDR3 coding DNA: TGCGCCAGCAGCCACCGAGCGGGAGGGCCCTACGAGCAGTACTTC.

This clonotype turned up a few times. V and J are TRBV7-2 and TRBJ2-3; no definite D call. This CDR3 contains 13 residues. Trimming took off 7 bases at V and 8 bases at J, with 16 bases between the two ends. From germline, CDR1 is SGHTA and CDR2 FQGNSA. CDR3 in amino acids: CASTPDLGSTQYF. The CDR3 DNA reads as TGTGCCAGCACCCCCGATTTAGGTAGTACGCAGTATTTT. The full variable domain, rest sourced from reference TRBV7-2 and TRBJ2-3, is GAGVSQSPSNKVTEKGKDVELRCDPISGHTALYWYRQSLGQGLEFLIYFQGNSAPDKSGLPSDRFSAERTGGSVSTLTIQRTQQEDSAVYLCASTPDLGSTQYFGPGTRLTVL.

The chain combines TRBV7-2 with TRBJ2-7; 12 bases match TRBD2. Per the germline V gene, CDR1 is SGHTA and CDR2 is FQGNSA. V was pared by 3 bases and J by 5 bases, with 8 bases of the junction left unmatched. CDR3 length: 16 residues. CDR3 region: CASSLTRTSGNHEQYF. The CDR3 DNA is TGTGCCAGCAGCTTGACCCGGACTAGCGGGAACCACGAGCAGTACTTC.

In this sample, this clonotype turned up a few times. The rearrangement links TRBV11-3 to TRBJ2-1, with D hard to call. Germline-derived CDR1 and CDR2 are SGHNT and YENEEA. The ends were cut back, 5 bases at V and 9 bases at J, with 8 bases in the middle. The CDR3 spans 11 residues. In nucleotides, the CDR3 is TGTGCCAGCAGCCTCCATGGTGAGCAGTTCTTC. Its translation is CASSLHGEQFF.

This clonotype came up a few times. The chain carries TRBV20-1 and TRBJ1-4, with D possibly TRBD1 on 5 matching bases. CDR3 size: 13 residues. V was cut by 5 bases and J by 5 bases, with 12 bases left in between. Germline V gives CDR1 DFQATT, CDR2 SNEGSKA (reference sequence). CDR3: CSAQGDSNEKLFF. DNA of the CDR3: TGCAGTGCTCAGGGTGACTCAAATGAAAAACTGTTTTTT.

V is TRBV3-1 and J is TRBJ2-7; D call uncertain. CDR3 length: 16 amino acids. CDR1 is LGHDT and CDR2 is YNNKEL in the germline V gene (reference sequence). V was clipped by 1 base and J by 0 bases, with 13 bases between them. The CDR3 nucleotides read TGTGCCAGCAGCCAAGTTCGGAGAGCCAGCTCCTACGAGCAGTACTTC. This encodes CASSQVRRASSYEQYF.

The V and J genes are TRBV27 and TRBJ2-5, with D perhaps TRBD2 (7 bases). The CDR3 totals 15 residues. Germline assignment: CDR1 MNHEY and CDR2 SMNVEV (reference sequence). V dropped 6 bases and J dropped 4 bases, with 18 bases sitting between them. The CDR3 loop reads CASRGGVQGGETQYF. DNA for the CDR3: TGTGCCAGCAGGGGGGGGGTACAGGGTGGAGAGACCCAGTACTTC.

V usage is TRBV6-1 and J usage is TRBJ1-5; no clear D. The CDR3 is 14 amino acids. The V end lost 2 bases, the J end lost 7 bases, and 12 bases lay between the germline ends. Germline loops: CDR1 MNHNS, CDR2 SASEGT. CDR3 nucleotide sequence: TGTGCCAGCAGTGAAAGTAGCTTTGGACAGCCCCAGCATTTT. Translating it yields CASSESSFGQPQHF.

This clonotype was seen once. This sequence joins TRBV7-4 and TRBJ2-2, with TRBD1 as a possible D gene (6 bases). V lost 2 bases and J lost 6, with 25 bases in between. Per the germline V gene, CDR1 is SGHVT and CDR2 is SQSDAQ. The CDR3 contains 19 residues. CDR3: CASSLNVLGTSPGAGELFF. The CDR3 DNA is TGTGCCAGCAGCTTAAACGTACTAGGGACATCACCCGGGGCCGGGGAGCTGTTTTTT.

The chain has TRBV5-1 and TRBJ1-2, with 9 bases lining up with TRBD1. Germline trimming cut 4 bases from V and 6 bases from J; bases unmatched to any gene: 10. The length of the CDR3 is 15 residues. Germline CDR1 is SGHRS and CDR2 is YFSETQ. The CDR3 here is CASSPLGQGGNGYTF. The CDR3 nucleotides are TGCGCCAGCAGCCCTTTGGGACAGGGAGGCAATGGCTACACCTTC.

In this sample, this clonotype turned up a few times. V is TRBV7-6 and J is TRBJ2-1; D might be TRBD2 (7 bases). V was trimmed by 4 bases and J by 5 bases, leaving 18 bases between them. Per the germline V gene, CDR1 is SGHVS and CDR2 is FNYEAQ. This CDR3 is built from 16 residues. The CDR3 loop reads CASSYGGGRGDNEQFF. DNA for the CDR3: TGTGCCAGCAGCTACGGCGGTGGGAGGGGGGACAATGAGCAGTTCTTC.